These T cell receptor beta chains were read from a single sample in a study of CXCR3-negative and CXCR3-positive naive CD8 T cells. Using the 5' RACE reads, TCRdb records one entry per CDR3 protein without DNA. This sample's table has 25,000 to 35,000 distinct CDR3 sequences. The source material was memory CD8+ T cells from blood. These receptors all stem from a human donor in good health. Some clones in this sample may be carry-over from other donors' samples. CDR3s include the opening cysteine and the closing phenylalanine or tryptophan. Size tells how often a clone was seen (once, few, many) or the class of an expanded clone, and some rows leave it out.

v_call: TRBV29-1; clone_size: -; j_call: TRBJ2-3; cdr3_aa: CSVEDLGRYSSTDTQYF
v_call: TRBV28; clone_size: -; j_call: TRBJ2-7; cdr3_aa: CASRSGTTTYEQYF
v_call: TRBV10-3; clone_size: -; j_call: TRBJ1-5; cdr3_aa: CAISESPIDRASNQPQHF
v_call: TRBV7-3; clone_size: -; j_call: TRBJ2-7; cdr3_aa: CASSLDGLGEQYF
v_call: TRBV29-1; clone_size: -; j_call: TRBJ2-7; cdr3_aa: CSAETGENYEQYF
v_call: TRBV7-8; clone_size: -; j_call: TRBJ2-1; cdr3_aa: CASSLAPSPEQFF
v_call: TRBV6-5; clone_size: -; j_call: TRBJ2-1; cdr3_aa: CASSYGLANEQFF
v_call: TRBV20-1; clone_size: -; j_call: TRBJ1-5; cdr3_aa: CSARDGQGVRSNQPQHF
v_call: TRBV7-9; clone_size: -; j_call: TRBJ2-7; cdr3_aa: CASSEQVYEQYF
v_call: TRBV11-3; clone_size: -; j_call: TRBJ2-3; cdr3_aa: CASSSGSGGSTDTQYF
v_call: TRBV6-6; clone_size: -; j_call: TRBJ2-2; cdr3_aa: CASSVDGNTGELFF
v_call: TRBV28; clone_size: -; j_call: TRBJ2-2; cdr3_aa: CASFTSSLGTSGGANTGELFF
v_call: TRBV4-3; clone_size: -; j_call: TRBJ2-2; cdr3_aa: CASSQDVRGSGELFF
v_call: TRBV7-3; clone_size: large; j_call: TRBJ2-1; cdr3_aa: CASSAGLAGVEQFF
v_call: TRBV4-3; clone_size: -; j_call: TRBJ2-7; cdr3_aa: CASSQEPSGGAGEQYF
v_call: TRBV14; clone_size: -; j_call: TRBJ2-7; cdr3_aa: CASSQVPVPYEQYF